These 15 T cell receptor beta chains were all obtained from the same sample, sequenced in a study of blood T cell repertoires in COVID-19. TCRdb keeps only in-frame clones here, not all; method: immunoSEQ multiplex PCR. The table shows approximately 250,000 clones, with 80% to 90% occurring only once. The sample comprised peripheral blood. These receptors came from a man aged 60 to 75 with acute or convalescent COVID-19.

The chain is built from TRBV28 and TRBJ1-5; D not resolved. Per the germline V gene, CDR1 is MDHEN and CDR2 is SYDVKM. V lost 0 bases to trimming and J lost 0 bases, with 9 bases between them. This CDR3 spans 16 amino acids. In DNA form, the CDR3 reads TGTGCCAGCAGTTTATGGGCAGAATATAGCAATCAGCCCCAGCATTTT. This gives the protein CASSLWAEYSNQPQHF.

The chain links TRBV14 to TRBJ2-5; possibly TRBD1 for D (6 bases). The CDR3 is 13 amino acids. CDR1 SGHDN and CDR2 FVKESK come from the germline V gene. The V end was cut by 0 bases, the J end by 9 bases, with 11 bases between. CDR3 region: CASSQDTPGAQYF. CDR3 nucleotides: TGTGCCAGCAGCCAAGACACCCCAGGGGCCCAGTACTTC.

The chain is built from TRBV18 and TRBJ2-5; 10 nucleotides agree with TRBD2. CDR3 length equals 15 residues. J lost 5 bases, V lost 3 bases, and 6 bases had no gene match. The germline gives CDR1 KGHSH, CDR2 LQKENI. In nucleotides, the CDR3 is TGTGCCAGCTCACCGGGACTAGCGAAGGGGGAGACCCAGTACTTC. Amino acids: CASSPGLAKGETQYF.

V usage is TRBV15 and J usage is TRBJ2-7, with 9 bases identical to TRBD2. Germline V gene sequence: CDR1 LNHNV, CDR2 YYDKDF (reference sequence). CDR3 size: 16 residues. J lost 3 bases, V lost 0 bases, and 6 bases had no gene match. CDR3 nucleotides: TGTGCCACCAGCAGAGATAGCGGGAGATGGATCTACGAGCAGTACTTC. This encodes CATSRDSGRWIYEQYF.

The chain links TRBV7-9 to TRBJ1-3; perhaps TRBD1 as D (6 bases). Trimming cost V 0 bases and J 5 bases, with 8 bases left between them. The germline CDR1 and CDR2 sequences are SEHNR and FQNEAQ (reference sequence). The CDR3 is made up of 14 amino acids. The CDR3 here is CASSLADSRNTIYF. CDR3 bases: TGTGCCAGCAGCTTAGCGGACAGCAGAAACACCATATATTTT.

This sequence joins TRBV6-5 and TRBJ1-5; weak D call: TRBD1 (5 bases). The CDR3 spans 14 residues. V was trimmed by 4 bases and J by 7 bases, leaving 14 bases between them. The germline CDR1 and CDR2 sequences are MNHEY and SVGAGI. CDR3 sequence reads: CASSLRGGRQPQHF. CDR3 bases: TGTGCCAGCAGTTTGCGGGGGGGAAGGCAGCCCCAGCATTTT.

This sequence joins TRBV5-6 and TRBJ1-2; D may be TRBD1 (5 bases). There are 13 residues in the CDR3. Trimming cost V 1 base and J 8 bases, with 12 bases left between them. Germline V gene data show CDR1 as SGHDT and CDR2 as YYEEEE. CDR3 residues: CASSLYRLEGYTF. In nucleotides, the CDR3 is TGTGCCAGCAGCTTGTACAGGCTGGAAGGCTACACCTTC. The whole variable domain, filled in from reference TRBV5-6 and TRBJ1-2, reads DAGVTQSPTHLIKTRGQQVTLRCSPKSGHDTVSWYQQALGQGPQFIFQYYEEEERQRGNFPDRFSGHQFPNYSSELNVNALLLGDSALYLCASSLYRLEGYTFGSGTRLTVV.

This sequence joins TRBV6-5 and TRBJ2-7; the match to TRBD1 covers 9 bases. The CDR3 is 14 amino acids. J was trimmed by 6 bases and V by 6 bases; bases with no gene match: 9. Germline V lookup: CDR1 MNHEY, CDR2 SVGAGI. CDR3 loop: CASRTGTGSPEQYF. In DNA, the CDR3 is TGTGCCAGCAGAACCGGGACAGGGTCGCCCGAGCAGTACTTC.

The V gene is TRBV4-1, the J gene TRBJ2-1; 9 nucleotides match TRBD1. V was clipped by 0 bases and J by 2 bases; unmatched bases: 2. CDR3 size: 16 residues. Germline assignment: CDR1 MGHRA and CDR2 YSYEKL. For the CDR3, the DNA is TGCGCCAGCAGCCAAGATAGGACAGGGGCCTACAATGAGCAGTTCTTC. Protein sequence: CASSQDRTGAYNEQFF.

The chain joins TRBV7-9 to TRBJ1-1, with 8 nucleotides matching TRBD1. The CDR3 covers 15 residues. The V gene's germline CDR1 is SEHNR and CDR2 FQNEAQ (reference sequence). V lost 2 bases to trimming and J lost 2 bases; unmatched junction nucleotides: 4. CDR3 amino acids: CASSLRTGRNTEAFF. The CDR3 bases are TGTGCCAGCAGCTTACGGACAGGGCGAAACACTGAAGCTTTCTTT. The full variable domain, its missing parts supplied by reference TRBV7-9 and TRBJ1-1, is DTGVSQNPRHKITKRGQNVTFRCDPISEHNRLYWYRQTLGQGPEFLTYFQNEAQLEKSRLLSDRFSAERPKGSFSTLEIQRTEQGDSAMYLCASSLRTGRNTEAFFGQGTRLTVV.

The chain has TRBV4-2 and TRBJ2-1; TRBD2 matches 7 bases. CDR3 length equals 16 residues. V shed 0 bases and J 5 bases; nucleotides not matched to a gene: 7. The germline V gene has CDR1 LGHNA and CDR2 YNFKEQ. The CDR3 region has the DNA TGTGCCAGCAGCCAAGAGTCCCAGCGGGAAGACAATGAGCAGTTCTTC. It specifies CASSQESQREDNEQFF.

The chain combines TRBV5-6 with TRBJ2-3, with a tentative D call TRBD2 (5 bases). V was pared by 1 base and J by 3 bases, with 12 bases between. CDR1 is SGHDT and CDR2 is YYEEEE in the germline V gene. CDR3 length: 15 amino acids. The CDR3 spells CASSLSLAATDTQYF. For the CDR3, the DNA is TGTGCCAGCAGCTTGTCGCTAGCTGCTACAGATACGCAGTATTTT. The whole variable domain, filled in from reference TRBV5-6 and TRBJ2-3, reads DAGVTQSPTHLIKTRGQQVTLRCSPKSGHDTVSWYQQALGQGPQFIFQYYEEEERQRGNFPDRFSGHQFPNYSSELNVNALLLGDSALYLCASSLSLAATDTQYFGPGTRLTVL.

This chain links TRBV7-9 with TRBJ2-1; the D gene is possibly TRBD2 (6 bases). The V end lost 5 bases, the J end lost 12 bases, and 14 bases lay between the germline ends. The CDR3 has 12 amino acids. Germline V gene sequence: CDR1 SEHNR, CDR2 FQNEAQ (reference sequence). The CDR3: CASSHDPGGQFF. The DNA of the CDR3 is TGTGCCAGCAGCCACGATCCCGGGGGGCAGTTCTTC.

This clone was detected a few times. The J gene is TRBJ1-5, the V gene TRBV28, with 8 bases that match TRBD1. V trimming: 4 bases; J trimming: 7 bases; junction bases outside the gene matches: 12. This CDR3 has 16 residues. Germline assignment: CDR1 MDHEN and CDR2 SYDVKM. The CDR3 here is CASSSRQGTIYQPQHF. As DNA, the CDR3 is TGTGCCAGCAGTTCCCGACAGGGGACTATCTACCAGCCCCAGCATTTT.

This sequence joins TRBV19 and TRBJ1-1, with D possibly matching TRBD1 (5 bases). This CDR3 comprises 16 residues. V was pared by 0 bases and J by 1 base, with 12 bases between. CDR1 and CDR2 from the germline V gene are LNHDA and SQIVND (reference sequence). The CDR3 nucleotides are TGTGCCAGTAGTATAGATCAAGGGGTAGGGAACACTGAAGCTTTCTTT. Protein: CASSIDQGVGNTEAFF.